This is a list of T cell receptor beta chains from one sample in a study of OX40 agonist ivuxolimab in advanced cancers. TCRdb's copy holds only in-frame clones and misses some; the assay was immunoSEQ multiplex PCR. Among around 35,000 clones listed, about 85% were seen once. The starting material was CD4+ or CD8+ T cells sorted from blood, obtained in a trial of the OX40 agonist ivuxolimab. The origin of the receptors is an adult with an advanced solid tumor such as melanoma, head and neck, liver or kidney cancer. Each CDR3 is given with its conserved first and last residue. Each record gives: clone size, V gene, D gene, J gene, CDR3 protein, CDR3 DNA. D genes are given only for firm matches. Size values are once, few and many counts, or a class for expanded clones, and some rows have none.

once	TRBV5-1	-	TRBJ1-1	CASSLTTGSPNTEAFF	TGCGCCAGCAGCTTGACCACAGGGTCCCCAAACACTGAAGCTTTCTTT
-	TRBV11-3	TRBD1	TRBJ1-1	CASSKTGPNTEAFF	TGTGCCAGCAGCAAGACAGGGCCGAACACTGAAGCTTTCTTT
few	TRBV5-5	-	TRBJ1-1	CASSFARGGTEAFF	TGTGCCAGCAGCTTTGCCAGGGGAGGCACTGAAGCTTTCTTT
-	TRBV6-6	TRBD1	TRBJ1-2	CASSYGTPDRGYGYTF	TGTGCCAGCAGTTACGGGACGCCCGACAGGGGCTATGGCTACACCTTC
-	TRBV5-1	-	TRBJ1-4	CASSTTPDANEKLFF	TGCGCCAGCAGCACGACCCCGGATGCGAATGAAAAACTGTTTTTT
-	TRBV19	-	TRBJ1-2	CASSNRGQGNYGYTF	TGTGCCAGTAGTAACAGAGGTCAAGGTAACTATGGCTACACCTTC
once	TRBV6-1	-	TRBJ1-5	CASSETGTNQPQHF	TGTGCCAGCAGTGAAACAGGGACCAATCAGCCCCAGCATTTT
-	TRBV19	-	TRBJ2-7	CASSIEEGYEQYF	TGTGCCAGTAGTATAGAGGAGGGGTACGAGCAGTACTTC
-	TRBV5-4	-	TRBJ1-2	CASSSGKHYGYTF	TGTGCCAGCAGCTCAGGGAAGCACTATGGCTACACCTTC
-	TRBV7-2	-	TRBJ2-3	CASSLVGTTQYF	TGTGCCAGCAGCTTAGTTGGGACCACGCAGTATTTT
-	TRBV5-1	-	TRBJ2-5	CASSLGARAETQYF	TGCGCCAGCAGCTTGGGAGCGCGGGCAGAGACCCAGTACTTC
-	TRBV30	-	TRBJ1-3	CAWSDARQRNTIYF	TGTGCCTGGAGTGATGCGAGACAACGAAACACCATATATTTT
-	TRBV5-4	TRBD1	TRBJ1-1	CASSFDRGYTEAFF	TGTGCCAGCAGCTTTGACAGGGGGTACACTGAAGCTTTCTTT
-	TRBV6-5	-	TRBJ2-7	CASSSETYEQYF	TGTGCCAGCAGCTCGGAGACTTACGAGCAGTACTTC
-	TRBV5-4	-	TRBJ2-7	CASSLQAGPTYEQYF	TGTGCCAGCAGCCTACAGGCAGGGCCAACCTACGAGCAGTACTTC
-	TRBV15	TRBD2	TRBJ2-3	CATSVGGGITDTQYF	TGTGCCACCAGCGTCGGCGGGGGGATCACAGATACGCAGTATTTT
-	TRBV27	TRBD2	TRBJ2-1	CASSSSGGDPSYNEQFF	TGTGCCAGCAGCTCTAGCGGGGGGGATCCCTCCTACAATGAGCAGTTCTTC
-	TRBV30	TRBD2	TRBJ2-3	CAWSVFSGGATDTQYF	TGTGCCTGGAGTGTTTTTAGCGGGGGGGCCACAGATACGCAGTATTTT
once	TRBV18	-	TRBJ2-7	CASSPILDGSYEQYF	TGTGCCAGCTCACCAATCTTGGACGGCTCCTACGAGCAGTACTTC
-	TRBV11-2	-	TRBJ2-2	CASSAQGPGELFF	TGTGCCAGCAGCGCGCAGGGGCCCGGGGAGCTGTTTTTT
-	TRBV7-2	-	TRBJ1-6	CASRPGGAENYSPLHF	TGTGCCAGCAGGCCCGGGGGGGCCGAGAACTATTCACCCCTCCACTTT
-	TRBV7-9	TRBD2	TRBJ2-3	CASSPGTSGGNTDTQYF	TGTGCCAGCAGCCCCGGGACTAGCGGGGGGAACACAGATACGCAGTATTTT
-	TRBV5-1	TRBD1	TRBJ2-1	CASSFRTGGREQFF	TGCGCCAGCAGCTTTCGGACAGGGGGCAGAGAGCAGTTCTTC
-	TRBV5-4	-	TRBJ2-5	CASSLIGGETQYF	TGTGCCAGCAGCTTGATCGGAGGAGAGACCCAGTACTTC
-	TRBV5-1	-	TRBJ2-5	CASSLEGRSETQYF	TGCGCCAGCAGCTTGGAAGGTAGATCGGAGACCCAGTACTTC
-	TRBV7-2	-	TRBJ1-2	CASRRTASEYGYTF	TGTGCCAGCAGAAGGACGGCCTCTGAGTATGGCTACACCTTC
once	TRBV5-1	TRBD1	TRBJ1-4	CASSLRQGGTNEKLFF	TGCGCCAGCAGCTTGCGACAGGGGGGAACTAATGAAAAACTGTTTTTT
once	TRBV30	-	TRBJ1-1	CAWAREGEMTEAFF	TGTGCCTGGGCACGGGAGGGGGAAATGACTGAAGCTTTCTTT
once	TRBV6-4	-	TRBJ1-4	CASKWQTNEKLFF	TGTGCCAGCAAGTGGCAAACTAATGAAAAACTGTTTTTT
-	TRBV19	TRBD1	TRBJ1-3	CASSPDRESGNTIYF	TGTGCCAGTAGTCCGGACAGGGAATCTGGAAACACCATATATTTT
-	TRBV7-9	-	TRBJ1-4	CASNPPGRVEKLFF	TGTGCCAGCAACCCGCCGGGTCGCGTCGAAAAACTGTTTTTT
-	TRBV7-2	-	TRBJ2-3	CATASTRSADTQYF	TGTGCCACCGCTTCGACTCGTTCGGCAGATACGCAGTATTTT
-	TRBV21-1	-	TRBJ1-3	CASSTGNTIYF	TGTGCCAGCAGCACCGGAAACACCATATATTTT
-	TRBV30	-	TRBJ1-4	CAWSHNEKLFF	TGTGCCTGGAGTCATAATGAAAAACTGTTTTTT
-	TRBV7-2	-	TRBJ2-2	CASSLASGSPTGELFF	TGTGCCAGCAGCTTAGCGAGTGGCAGCCCGACCGGGGAGCTGTTTTTT
-	TRBV11-2	-	TRBJ2-7	CASSLDTASYEQYF	TGTGCCAGCAGCTTAGATACTGCTTCCTACGAGCAGTACTTC
-	TRBV6-5	TRBD1	TRBJ1-5	CASRPHTGVGQPQHF	TGTGCCAGCAGACCTCACACAGGGGTGGGTCAGCCCCAGCATTTT
-	TRBV7-9	-	TRBJ2-7	CASSSGVASSYEQYF	TGTGCCAGCAGCTCTGGGGTGGCCTCTTCCTACGAGCAGTACTTC
few	TRBV6-5	TRBD1	TRBJ1-1	CASRTDRDTEAFF	TGTGCCAGCAGGACCGACAGGGACACTGAAGCTTTCTTT